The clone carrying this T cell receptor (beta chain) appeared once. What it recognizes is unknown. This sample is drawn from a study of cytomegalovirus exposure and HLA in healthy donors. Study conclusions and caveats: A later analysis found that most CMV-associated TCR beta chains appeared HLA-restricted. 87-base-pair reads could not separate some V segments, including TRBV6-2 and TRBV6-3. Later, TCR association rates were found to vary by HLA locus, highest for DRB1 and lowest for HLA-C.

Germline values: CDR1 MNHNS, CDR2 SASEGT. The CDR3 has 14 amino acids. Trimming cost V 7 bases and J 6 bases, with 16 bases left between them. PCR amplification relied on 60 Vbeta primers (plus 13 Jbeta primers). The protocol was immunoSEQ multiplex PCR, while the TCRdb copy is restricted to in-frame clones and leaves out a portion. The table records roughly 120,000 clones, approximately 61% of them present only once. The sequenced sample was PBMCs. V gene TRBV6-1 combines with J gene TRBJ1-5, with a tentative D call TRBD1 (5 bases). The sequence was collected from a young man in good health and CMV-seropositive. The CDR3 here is CASIRDFASQPQHF. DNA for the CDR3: TGTGCCAGCATTAGGGACTTCGCTAGTCAGCCCCAGCATTTT.